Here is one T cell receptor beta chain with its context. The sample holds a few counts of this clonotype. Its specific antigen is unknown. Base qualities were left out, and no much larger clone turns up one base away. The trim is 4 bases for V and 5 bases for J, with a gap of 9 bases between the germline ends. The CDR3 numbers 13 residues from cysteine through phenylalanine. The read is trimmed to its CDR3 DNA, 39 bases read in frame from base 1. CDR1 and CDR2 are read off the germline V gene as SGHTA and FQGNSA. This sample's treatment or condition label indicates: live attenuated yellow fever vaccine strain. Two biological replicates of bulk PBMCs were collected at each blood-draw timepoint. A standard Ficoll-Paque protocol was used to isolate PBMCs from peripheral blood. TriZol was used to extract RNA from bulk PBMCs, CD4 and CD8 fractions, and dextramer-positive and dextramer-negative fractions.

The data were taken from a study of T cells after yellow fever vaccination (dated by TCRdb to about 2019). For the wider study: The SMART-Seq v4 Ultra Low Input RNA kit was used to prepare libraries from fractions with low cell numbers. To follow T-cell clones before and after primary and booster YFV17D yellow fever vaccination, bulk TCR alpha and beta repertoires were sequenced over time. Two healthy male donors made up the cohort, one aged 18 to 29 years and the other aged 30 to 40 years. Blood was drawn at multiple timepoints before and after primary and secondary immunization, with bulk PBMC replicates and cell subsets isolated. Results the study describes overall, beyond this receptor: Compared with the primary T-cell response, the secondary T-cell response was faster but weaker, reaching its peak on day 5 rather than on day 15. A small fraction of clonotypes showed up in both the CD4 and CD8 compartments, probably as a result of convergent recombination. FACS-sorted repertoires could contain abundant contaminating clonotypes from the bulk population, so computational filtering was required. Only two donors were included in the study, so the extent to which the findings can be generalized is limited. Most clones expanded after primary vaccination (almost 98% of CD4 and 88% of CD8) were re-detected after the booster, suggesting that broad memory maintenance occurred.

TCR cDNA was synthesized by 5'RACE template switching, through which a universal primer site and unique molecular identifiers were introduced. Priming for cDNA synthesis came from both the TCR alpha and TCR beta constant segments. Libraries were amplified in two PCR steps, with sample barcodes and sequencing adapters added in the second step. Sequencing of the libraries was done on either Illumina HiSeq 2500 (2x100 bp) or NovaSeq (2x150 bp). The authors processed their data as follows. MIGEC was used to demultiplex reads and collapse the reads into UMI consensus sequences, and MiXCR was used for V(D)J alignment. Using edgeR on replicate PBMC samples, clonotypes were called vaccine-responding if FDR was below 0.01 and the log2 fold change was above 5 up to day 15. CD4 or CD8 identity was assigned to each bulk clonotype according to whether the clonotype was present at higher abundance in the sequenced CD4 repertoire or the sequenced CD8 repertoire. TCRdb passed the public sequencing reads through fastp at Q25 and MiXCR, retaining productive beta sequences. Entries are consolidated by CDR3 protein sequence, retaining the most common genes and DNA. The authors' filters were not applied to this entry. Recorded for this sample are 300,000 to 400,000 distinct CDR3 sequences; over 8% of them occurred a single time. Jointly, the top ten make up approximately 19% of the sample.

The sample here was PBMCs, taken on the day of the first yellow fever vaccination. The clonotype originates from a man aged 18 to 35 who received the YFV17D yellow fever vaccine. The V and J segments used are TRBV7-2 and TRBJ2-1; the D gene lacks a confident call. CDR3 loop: CASSSRLNNEQFF. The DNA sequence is TGTGCCAGCAGCTCAAGACTGAACAATGAGCAGTTCTTC.